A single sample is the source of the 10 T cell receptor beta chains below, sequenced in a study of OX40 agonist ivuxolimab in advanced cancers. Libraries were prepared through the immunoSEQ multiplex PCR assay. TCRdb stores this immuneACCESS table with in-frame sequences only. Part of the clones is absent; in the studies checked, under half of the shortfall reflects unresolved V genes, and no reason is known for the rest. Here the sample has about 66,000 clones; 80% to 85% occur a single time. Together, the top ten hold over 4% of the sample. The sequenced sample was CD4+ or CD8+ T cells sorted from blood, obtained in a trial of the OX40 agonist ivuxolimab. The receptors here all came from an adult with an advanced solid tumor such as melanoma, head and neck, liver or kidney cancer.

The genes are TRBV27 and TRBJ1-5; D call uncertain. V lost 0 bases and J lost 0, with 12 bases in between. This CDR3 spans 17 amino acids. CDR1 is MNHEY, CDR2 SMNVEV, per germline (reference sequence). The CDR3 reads CASSLSAGPYSNQPQHF. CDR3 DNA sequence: TGTGCCAGCAGTTTATCAGCAGGCCCCTATAGCAATCAGCCCCAGCATTTT.

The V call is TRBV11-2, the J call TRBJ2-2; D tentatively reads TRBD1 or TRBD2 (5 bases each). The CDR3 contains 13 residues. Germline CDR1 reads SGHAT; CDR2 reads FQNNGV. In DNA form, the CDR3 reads TGTGGGGTACGGGGCTTTAGGACCGGGGAGCTGTTTTTT. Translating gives CGVRGFRTGELFF.

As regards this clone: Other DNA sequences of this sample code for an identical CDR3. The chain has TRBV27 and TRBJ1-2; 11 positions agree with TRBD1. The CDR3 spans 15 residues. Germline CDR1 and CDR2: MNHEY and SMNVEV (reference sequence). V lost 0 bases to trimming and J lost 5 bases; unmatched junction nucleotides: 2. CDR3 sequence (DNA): TGTGCCAGCAGTTTATCGGGGACAGGGGGGTATGGCTACACCTTC. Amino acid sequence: CASSLSGTGGYGYTF.

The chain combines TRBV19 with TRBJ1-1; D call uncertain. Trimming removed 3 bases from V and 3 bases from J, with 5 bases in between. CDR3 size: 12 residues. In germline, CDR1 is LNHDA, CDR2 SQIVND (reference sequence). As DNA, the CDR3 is TGTGCCAGTAGTATCGAGGACACTGAAGCTTTCTTT. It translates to CASSIEDTEAFF.

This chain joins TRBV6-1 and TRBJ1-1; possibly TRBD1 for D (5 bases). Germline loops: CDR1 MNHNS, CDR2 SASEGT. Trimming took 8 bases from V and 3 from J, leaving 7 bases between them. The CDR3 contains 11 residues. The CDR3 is CASGGYTEAFF. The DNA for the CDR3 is TGTGCCAGCGGGGGGTACACTGAAGCTTTCTTT.

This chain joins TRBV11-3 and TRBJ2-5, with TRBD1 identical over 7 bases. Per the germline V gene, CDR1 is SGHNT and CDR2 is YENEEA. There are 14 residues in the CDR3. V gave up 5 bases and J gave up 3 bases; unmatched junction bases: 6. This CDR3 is CASSVRQGKETQYF. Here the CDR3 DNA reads TGTGCCAGCAGCGTAAGACAGGGAAAAGAGACCCAGTACTTC.

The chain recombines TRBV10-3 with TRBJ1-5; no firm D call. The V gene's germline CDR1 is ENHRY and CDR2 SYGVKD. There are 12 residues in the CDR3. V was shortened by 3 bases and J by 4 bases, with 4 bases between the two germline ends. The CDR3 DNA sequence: TGTGCCATCAGTGACGTGAATCAGCCCCAGCATTTT. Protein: CAISDVNQPQHF.

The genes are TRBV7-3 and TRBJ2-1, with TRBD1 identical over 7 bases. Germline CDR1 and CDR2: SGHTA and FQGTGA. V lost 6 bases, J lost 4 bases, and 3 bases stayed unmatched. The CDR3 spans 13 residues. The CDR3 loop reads CASSTGEYNEQFF. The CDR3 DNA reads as TGTGCCAGCAGTACAGGGGAATACAATGAGCAGTTCTTC.

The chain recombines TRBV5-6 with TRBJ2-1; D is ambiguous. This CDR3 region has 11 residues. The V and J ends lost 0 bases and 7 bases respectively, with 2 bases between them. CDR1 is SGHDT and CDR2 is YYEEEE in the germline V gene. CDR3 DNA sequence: TGTGCCAGCAGCTTGGGTAATGAGCAGTTCTTC. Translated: CASSLGNEQFF.

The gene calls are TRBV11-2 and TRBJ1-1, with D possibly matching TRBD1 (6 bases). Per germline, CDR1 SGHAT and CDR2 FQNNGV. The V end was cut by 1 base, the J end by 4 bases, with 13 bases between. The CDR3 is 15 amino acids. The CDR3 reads CASSLGGGRATEAFF. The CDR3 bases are TGTGCCAGCAGCTTAGGCGGGGGCAGGGCCACTGAAGCTTTCTTT.